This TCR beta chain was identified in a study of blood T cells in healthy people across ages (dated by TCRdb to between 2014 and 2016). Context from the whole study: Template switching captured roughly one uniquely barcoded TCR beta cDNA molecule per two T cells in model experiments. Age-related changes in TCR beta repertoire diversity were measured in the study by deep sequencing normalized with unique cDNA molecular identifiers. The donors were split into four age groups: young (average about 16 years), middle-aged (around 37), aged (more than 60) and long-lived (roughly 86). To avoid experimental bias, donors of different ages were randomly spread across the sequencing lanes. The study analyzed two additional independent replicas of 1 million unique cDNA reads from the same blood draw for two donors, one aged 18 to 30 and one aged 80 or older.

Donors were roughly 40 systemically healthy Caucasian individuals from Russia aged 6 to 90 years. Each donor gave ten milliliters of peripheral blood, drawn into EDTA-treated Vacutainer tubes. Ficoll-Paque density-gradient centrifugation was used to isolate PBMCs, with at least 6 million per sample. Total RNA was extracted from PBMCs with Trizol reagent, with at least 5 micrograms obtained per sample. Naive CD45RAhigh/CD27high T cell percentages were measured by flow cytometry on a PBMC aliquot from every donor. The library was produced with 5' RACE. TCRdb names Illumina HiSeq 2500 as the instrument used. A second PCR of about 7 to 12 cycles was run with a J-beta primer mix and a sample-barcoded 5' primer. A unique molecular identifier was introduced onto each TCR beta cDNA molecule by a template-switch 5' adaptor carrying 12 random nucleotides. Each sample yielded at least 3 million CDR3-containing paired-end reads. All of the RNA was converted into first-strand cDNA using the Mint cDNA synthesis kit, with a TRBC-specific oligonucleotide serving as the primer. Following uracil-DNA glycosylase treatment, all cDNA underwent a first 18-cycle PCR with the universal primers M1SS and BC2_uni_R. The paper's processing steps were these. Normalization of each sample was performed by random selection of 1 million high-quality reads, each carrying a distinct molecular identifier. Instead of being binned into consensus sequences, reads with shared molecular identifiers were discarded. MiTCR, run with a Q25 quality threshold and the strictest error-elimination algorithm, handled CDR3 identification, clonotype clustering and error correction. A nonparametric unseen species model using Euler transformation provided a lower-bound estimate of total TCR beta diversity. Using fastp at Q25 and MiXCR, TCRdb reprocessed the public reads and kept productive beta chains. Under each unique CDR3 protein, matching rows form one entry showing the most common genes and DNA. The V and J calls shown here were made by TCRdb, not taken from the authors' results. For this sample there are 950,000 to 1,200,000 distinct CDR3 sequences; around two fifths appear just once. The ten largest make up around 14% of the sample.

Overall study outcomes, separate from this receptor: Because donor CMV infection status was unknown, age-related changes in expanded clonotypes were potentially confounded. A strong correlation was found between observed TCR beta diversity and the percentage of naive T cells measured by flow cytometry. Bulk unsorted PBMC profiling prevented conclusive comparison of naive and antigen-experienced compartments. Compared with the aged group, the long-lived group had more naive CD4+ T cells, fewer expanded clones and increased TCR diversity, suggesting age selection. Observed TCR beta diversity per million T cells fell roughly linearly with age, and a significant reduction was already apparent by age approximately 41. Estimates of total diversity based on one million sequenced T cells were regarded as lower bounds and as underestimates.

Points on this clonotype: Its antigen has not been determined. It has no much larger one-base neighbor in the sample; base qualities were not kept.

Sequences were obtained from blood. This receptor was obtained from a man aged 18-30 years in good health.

For the CDR3, the sequence is CAWSIGTGDEKLFF. The sequenced DNA: TGTGCCTGGAGTATAGGGACAGGGGATGAAAAACTGTTTTTT. Recombination linked TRBV30 to TRBJ1-4, with TRBD1 identical over 10 junction bases. As encoded in the germline V gene (reference sequence), CDR1 is GTSNPN while CDR2 is SVGIG. V ends up 2 bases short and J 6 bases short, with an unmatched junction base count of 3. From the cysteine up to the phenylalanine, the CDR3 has a length of 14 residues. The kept DNA is CDR3 alone, 42 bases in frame from the first base.